This TCR beta chain is from a study of response to subunit inactivated influenza vaccine. This CDR3 is 14 amino acids long. Germline CDR1 DFQATT, CDR2 SNEGSKA (reference sequence). The V end was cut by 6 bases, the J end by 7 bases, with 21 bases between. Findings of the study overall: Each seasonal flu vaccination may recruit only limited new T cells, authors suggested.

Notes on this clonotype: Its antigen is still unknown.

TCRdb redid the calling of the RT-PCR reads with MiXCR, one entry per CDR3 protein. The top ten hold around 12% of the sample, which has approximately 500,000 distinct CDR3 sequences, 10% to 15% seen once. The starting material was PBMCs from blood, obtained roughly 46 days after vaccination. This chain links TRBV20-1 with TRBJ2-5; tentatively, D is TRBD1 (6 bases). This clonotype was sampled from a man between 50 and 59 years old who received an inactivated influenza vaccine. Here the CDR3 DNA reads TGCAGTGCCCTCCGGGACAAGGCCCGGGGGACCCAGTACTTC. Its translation: CSALRDKARGTQYF.